The 17 T cell receptor beta chains in this list originate from one sample, sequenced in a study of blood T cell repertoires in COVID-19. Produced via immunoSEQ multiplex PCR; TCRdb's table is partial and in-frame only. The table shows fewer than 200,000 clones, with around 89% occurring only once. Source material: peripheral blood. These receptors were obtained from a man aged 40-55 years with active or convalescent COVID-19.

The chain recombines TRBV6-5 with TRBJ1-2; tentative D call: TRBD1 (6 bases). The germline V gene encodes CDR1 MNHEY and CDR2 SVGAGI. V dropped 0 bases and J dropped 4 bases, with 15 bases sitting between them. CDR3 size: 16 residues. The CDR3 is CASSYSWQGLSYGYTF. As DNA, the CDR3 is TGTGCCAGCAGTTACTCCTGGCAGGGGCTGAGCTATGGCTACACCTTC.

The V call is TRBV2, the J call TRBJ1-5, with 7 bases fitting TRBD1. The trim removed 6 bases at V and 8 bases at J, leaving 16 bases unmatched. Germline V CDR1 and CDR2: SNHLY, FYNNEI. The CDR3 consists of 16 residues. The DNA for the CDR3 is TGTGCCAGCAGACGAGACATAACAGGGGAATTAGAGCCCCAGCATTTT. It is translated as CASRRDITGELEPQHF.

This clone came up a few times. The chain is built from TRBV28 and TRBJ1-4; 10 nucleotides line up with TRBD1. The CDR3 extends over 15 amino acids. V trimming: 2 bases; J trimming: 4 bases; junction bases outside the gene matches: 1. CDR1 is MDHEN and CDR2 is SYDVKM in the germline V gene. CDR3: CASSLGQGGNEKLFF. Written as DNA, the CDR3 is TGTGCCAGCAGTTTAGGACAGGGGGGTAATGAAAAACTGTTTTTT.

The rearrangement links TRBV4-2 to TRBJ2-5; a possible D gene is TRBD2 (6 bases). CDR1 LGHNA and CDR2 YNFKEQ come from the germline V gene. This CDR3 is built from 15 residues. The V end lost 4 bases, the J end lost 9 bases, and 21 bases lay between the germline ends. Here the CDR3 reads CASSRENSGGLSQYF. CDR3 in DNA: TGTGCCAGCAGCCGGGAAAACTCCGGGGGTTTGTCCCAGTACTTC.

In this sample, this clone turned up a few times. V is TRBV5-4 and J is TRBJ2-7; the D gene is possibly TRBD2 (5 bases). V lost 0 bases and J 3 bases, leaving 10 bases between the germline ends. Germline-derived CDR1 and CDR2 are SGHNT and YYREEE (reference sequence). The CDR3 totals 14 residues. The chain's CDR3 is CASSLGRDIYEQYF. In DNA form, the CDR3 reads TGTGCCAGCAGCTTGGGACGGGATATCTACGAGCAGTACTTC.

CDR3: CASTRGTAYEQYF. The CDR3 coding sequence is TGTGCCAGCACGAGGGGGACAGCCTACGAGCAGTACTTC. The V call is TRBV7-8, the J call TRBJ2-7; 7 bases are shared with TRBD1. V gave up 7 bases and J gave up 2 bases; unmatched junction bases: 5. Germline loops: CDR1 SGHVS, CDR2 FQNEAQ. The CDR3 is made up of 13 amino acids.

The chain has TRBV7-2 and TRBJ1-1; D is undetermined. The V and J ends lost 1 base and 4 bases respectively, with 7 bases between them. In germline, CDR1 is SGHTA, CDR2 FQGNSA. The CDR3 has 13 amino acids. The CDR3 DNA reads as TGTGCCAGCAGCTTAGATACCGGCACTGAAGCTTTCTTT. Translated, it gives CASSLDTGTEAFF.

In its sample, this clone was seen once. CDR3 sequence (DNA): TGTGCCAGCAGTGACCGAGTACTAGCGACCACAGATACGCAGTATTTT. Translation gives CASSDRVLATTDTQYF. The rearrangement joins TRBV6-1 to TRBJ2-3; 7 nucleotides match TRBD2. V was pared by 3 bases and J by 2 bases, with 8 bases of the junction left unmatched. CDR1 and CDR2 from the germline V gene are MNHNS and SASEGT. This CDR3 spans 16 amino acids.

In its sample, this clone was seen once. The V call is TRBV10-2, the J call TRBJ2-7; TRBD2 aligns across 7 bases. Germline V lookup: CDR1 WSHSY, CDR2 SAAADI. V dropped 6 bases and J dropped 5; count of bases not matched to a gene: 1. The CDR3 is made up of 11 amino acids. The CDR3 here is CASRGGDEQYF. Written as DNA, the CDR3 is TGCGCCAGCAGGGGGGGGGACGAGCAGTACTTC.

The V call is TRBV30, the J call TRBJ2-5, with 8 bases that match TRBD1. J gave up 5 bases and V 3 bases, and 11 bases lay outside the gene matches. CDR3 length: 15 residues. Germline values: CDR1 GTSNPN, CDR2 SVGIG (reference sequence). CDR3 bases: TGTGCCTGGAGACGGGCAGGGGGCTTGGTGGAGACCCAGTACTTC. As protein: CAWRRAGGLVETQYF.

The J gene is TRBJ1-2, the V gene TRBV2; 7 bases align to TRBD1. Per germline, CDR1 SNHLY and CDR2 FYNNEI. The ends lost 6 bases at V and 2 bases at J; junction bases unmatched: 6. This CDR3 region has 14 residues. This CDR3 is CASSGGTANYGYTF. Written as DNA, the CDR3 is TGTGCCAGCAGCGGCGGGACAGCGAACTATGGCTACACCTTC.

A note on this clone: Other DNA sequences in the sample encode the same CDR3. The CDR3 loop is CASSFSGGSYEQYF. In DNA form, the CDR3 reads TGTGCCAGCAGTTTTAGTGGGGGGTCCTACGAGCAGTACTTC. The chain joins TRBV7-9 to TRBJ2-7, with D perhaps matching TRBD2 (6 bases). V was trimmed by 6 bases and J by 1 base, leaving 13 bases between them. This CDR3 region has 14 residues. Germline V gene lookup returns CDR1 SEHNR and CDR2 FQNEAQ (reference sequence).

The rearrangement uses TRBV27 and TRBJ2-2, with a tentative D call TRBD1 (6 bases). Trimming shortened V by 1 base and J by 5 bases, and 14 bases separated the two germline ends. The germline V gene has CDR1 MNHEY and CDR2 SMNVEV (reference sequence). This CDR3 is 16 amino acids long. The chain's CDR3 is CASSLLSGAGTGELFF. CDR3 sequence (DNA): TGTGCCAGCAGTTTATTATCAGGGGCAGGAACCGGGGAGCTGTTTTTT.

In this sample, this clone turned up a few times. This chain joins TRBV27 and TRBJ1-2; TRBD1 matches at 9 bases. The CDR3 spans 13 residues. Germline values: CDR1 MNHEY, CDR2 SMNVEV (reference sequence). Trimming at V came to 5 bases and at J to 4 bases, leaving 2 bases not matched to a gene. In DNA, the CDR3 is TGTGCCAGCAGTATGACAGGGGGCTATGGCTACACCTTC. Its protein product is CASSMTGGYGYTF.

The gene calls are TRBV6-2 or TRBV6-3 and TRBJ1-5; tentative D call: TRBD1 (6 bases). The germline V gene encodes CDR1 MNHEY and CDR2 SVGEGT. V was trimmed by 4 bases and J by 4 bases, leaving 11 bases between them. The CDR3 is made up of 14 amino acids. In DNA form, the CDR3 reads TGTGCCAGCAGTTTCGACCAGGGGAATCAGCCCCAGCATTTT. Its protein is CASSFDQGNQPQHF.

V is TRBV3-1 (or the pseudogene TRBV3-2) and J is TRBJ1-2, with 8 nucleotides matching TRBD1. This CDR3 region has 17 residues. Trimming removed 4 bases from V and 5 bases from J; junction bases left unmatched: 15. CDR1 and CDR2 (germline): LGHDT, YNNKEL (reference sequence). DNA for the CDR3: TGTGCCAGCAGCCTCAGGACAGGGCCCGGACGGAAGTATGGCTACACCTTC. This gives the protein CASSLRTGPGRKYGYTF.

The chain links TRBV27 to TRBJ2-2, with a weak D call TRBD1 (5 bases). The CDR3 extends over 18 amino acids. Germline V gene data show CDR1 as MNHEY and CDR2 as SMNVEV (reference sequence). With 6 bases removed from V and 6 bases from J, the gap between germline ends came to 26 bases. In nucleotides, the CDR3 is TGTGCCAGCAGCCAAAACCTTCTTAGGACACTCCCCGCCGGGGAGCTGTTTTTT. Translation: CASSQNLLRTLPAGELFF.